This is a list of T cell receptor beta chains from one sample in a study of T cell responses to AZD1222 COVID-19 vaccine. Profiled with immunoSEQ multiplex PCR; TCRdb holds only in-frame clones, not every one. The sample lists about 160,000 clones, 90% to 95% occurring once. Sequencing was performed on peripheral blood, taken on day 0 of MenACWY control vaccination. The source is an adult in good health. Both conserved end residues are part of each CDR3. D genes are given only for firm matches. Size values are once, few and many counts, or a class for expanded clones, and some rows have none.

d_call: NA; j_call: TRBJ2-5; v_call: TRBV7-2; clone_size: NA; cdr3_nt: TGTGCCAGCACCCCCTGGAGTAGTGGGAACCAAGAGACCCAGTACTTC; cdr3_aa: CASTPWSSGNQETQYF
d_call: NA; j_call: TRBJ1-1; v_call: TRBV19; clone_size: NA; cdr3_nt: TGTGCCAGTAGTATAGGGCAGGTAAACACTGAAGCTTTCTTT; cdr3_aa: CASSIGQVNTEAFF
d_call: NA; j_call: TRBJ2-7; v_call: TRBV3-1/TRBV3-2; clone_size: NA; cdr3_nt: TGTGCCAGCAGGCTCACGATAAGCTCCTACGAGCAGTACTTC; cdr3_aa: CASRLTISSYEQYF
d_call: NA; j_call: TRBJ2-7; v_call: TRBV7-2; clone_size: NA; cdr3_nt: TGTGCCAGCAGCTTAGGGGTCCAGACATACGAGCAGTACTTC; cdr3_aa: CASSLGVQTYEQYF
d_call: TRBD1; j_call: TRBJ2-2; v_call: TRBV6-5; clone_size: NA; cdr3_nt: TGTGCCAGCAAACTACAGGGGGACACCGGGGAGCTGTTTTTT; cdr3_aa: CASKLQGDTGELFF
d_call: TRBD2; j_call: TRBJ2-1; v_call: TRBV6-1; clone_size: NA; cdr3_nt: TGTGCCAGCAGTGAAGAGCTAGCGGGTTACTACAATGAGCAGTTCTTC; cdr3_aa: CASSEELAGYYNEQFF
d_call: TRBD1; j_call: TRBJ1-2; v_call: TRBV5-1; clone_size: once; cdr3_nt: TGCGCCAGGAGGACAGGGGGCAATGGGTATGGCTACACCTTC; cdr3_aa: CARRTGGNGYGYTF
d_call: TRBD1; j_call: TRBJ2-3; v_call: TRBV15; clone_size: NA; cdr3_nt: TGTGCCACCTCCCATAGACAGGGGGCAGGTGGCACAGATACGCAGTATTTT; cdr3_aa: CATSHRQGAGGTDTQYF
d_call: NA; j_call: TRBJ1-4; v_call: TRBV7-9; clone_size: NA; cdr3_nt: TGTGCCAGCAGCTACGGGACGGGGAATGAAAAACTGTTTTTT; cdr3_aa: CASSYGTGNEKLFF
d_call: TRBD1; j_call: TRBJ2-1; v_call: TRBV6-1; clone_size: NA; cdr3_nt: TGTGCCAGCAGTGACCCGGGACAGGGATACAATGAGCAGTTCTTC; cdr3_aa: CASSDPGQGYNEQFF
d_call: TRBD1; j_call: TRBJ1-5; v_call: TRBV6-1; clone_size: NA; cdr3_nt: TGTGCCAGCAGTGACAGGGGGGCCCGATTAAAACCCCAGCATTTT; cdr3_aa: CASSDRGARLKPQHF
d_call: NA; j_call: TRBJ2-2; v_call: TRBV19; clone_size: NA; cdr3_nt: TGTGCCAGTAGTGTACAGGGACTCCCGTACACCGGGGAGCTGTTTTTT; cdr3_aa: CASSVQGLPYTGELFF
d_call: NA; j_call: TRBJ2-7; v_call: TRBV5-1; clone_size: NA; cdr3_nt: TGCGCCCGCAGCTGGGGCCAGGGGGGGACCTACGAGCAGTACTTC; cdr3_aa: CARSWGQGGTYEQYF
d_call: TRBD2; j_call: TRBJ2-1; v_call: TRBV19; clone_size: NA; cdr3_nt: TGTGCCAGTAGTAGAGAAAGACTAGCGGGGTACAATGAGCAGTTCTTC; cdr3_aa: CASSRERLAGYNEQFF
d_call: TRBD2; j_call: TRBJ2-1; v_call: TRBV5-1; clone_size: NA; cdr3_nt: TGCGCCAGCAGCTTGGGTGGGTATCGGGGGGCCTACAATGAGCAGTTCTTC; cdr3_aa: CASSLGGYRGAYNEQFF
d_call: NA; j_call: TRBJ1-5; v_call: TRBV27; clone_size: few; cdr3_nt: TGTGCCAGCAGACCGATAATTAGCAATCAGCCCCAGCATTTT; cdr3_aa: CASRPIISNQPQHF
d_call: NA; j_call: TRBJ2-7; v_call: TRBV12-3/TRBV12-4; clone_size: NA; cdr3_nt: TGTGCCAGCAGTCTCACCCCTATCGTCGAGCAGTACTTC; cdr3_aa: CASSLTPIVEQYF
d_call: NA; j_call: TRBJ1-1; v_call: TRBV7-9; clone_size: NA; cdr3_nt: TGTGCCAGCAGCTTTCGGATGAACACTGAAGCTTTCTTT; cdr3_aa: CASSFRMNTEAFF
d_call: TRBD1; j_call: TRBJ1-1; v_call: TRBV5-4; clone_size: NA; cdr3_nt: TGTGCCAGCAGCTTGGCTAGGGGGCCGAACACTGAAGCTTTCTTT; cdr3_aa: CASSLARGPNTEAFF
d_call: NA; j_call: TRBJ1-2; v_call: TRBV28; clone_size: NA; cdr3_nt: TGTGCCAGCAGTCGGGACTTCGGGGGAACTGGCTACACCTTC; cdr3_aa: CASSRDFGGTGYTF
d_call: NA; j_call: TRBJ1-2; v_call: TRBV19; clone_size: NA; cdr3_nt: TGTGCCAGTAGTGGGGGGGAATGGAACTATGGCTACACCTTC; cdr3_aa: CASSGGEWNYGYTF
d_call: NA; j_call: TRBJ1-2; v_call: TRBV6-2/TRBV6-3; clone_size: NA; cdr3_nt: TGTGCCAGCAGTTACCGGTCGGGACAAGATAACTATGGCTACACCTTC; cdr3_aa: CASSYRSGQDNYGYTF
d_call: NA; j_call: TRBJ2-4; v_call: TRBV5-1; clone_size: NA; cdr3_nt: TGCGCCAGCAGCTCACAGGGTAGCAGCATTCAGTACTTC; cdr3_aa: CASSSQGSSIQYF
d_call: NA; j_call: TRBJ2-2; v_call: TRBV10-3; clone_size: NA; cdr3_nt: TGTGCCCTCTCCAGCGGGAACACCGGGGAGCTGTTTTTT; cdr3_aa: CALSSGNTGELFF
d_call: NA; j_call: TRBJ1-5; v_call: TRBV11-2; clone_size: once; cdr3_nt: TGTGCCAGCAGCGGCAGGGCCGGCGATCAGCCCCAGCATTTT; cdr3_aa: CASSGRAGDQPQHF
d_call: NA; j_call: TRBJ1-2; v_call: TRBV4-3; clone_size: NA; cdr3_nt: TGCGCCAGCAGCACCCACCTGGACAGAAACTATGGCTACACCTTC; cdr3_aa: CASSTHLDRNYGYTF
d_call: TRBD1; j_call: TRBJ1-2; v_call: TRBV30; clone_size: NA; cdr3_nt: TGTGCCTGGAGTGGGACAGGGAATGGCTACACCTTC; cdr3_aa: CAWSGTGNGYTF
d_call: NA; j_call: TRBJ1-1; v_call: TRBV5-1; clone_size: NA; cdr3_nt: TGCGCCAGCAGCTCGGCTCCGGATACTGAAGCTTTCTTT; cdr3_aa: CASSSAPDTEAFF
d_call: TRBD1; j_call: TRBJ1-6; v_call: TRBV6-5; clone_size: NA; cdr3_nt: TGTGCCAGCACCCAGGGACAGGGTAATTCACCCCTCCACTTT; cdr3_aa: CASTQGQGNSPLHF
d_call: TRBD1; j_call: TRBJ2-5; v_call: TRBV27; clone_size: NA; cdr3_nt: TGTGCCAGCAGTTCCCGACAGGGTCGGGAAGAGACCCAGTACTTC; cdr3_aa: CASSSRQGREETQYF
d_call: NA; j_call: TRBJ2-7; v_call: TRBV2; clone_size: NA; cdr3_nt: TGTGCCAGCAGTGATCTGGGACGACTCTACGAGCAGTACTTC; cdr3_aa: CASSDLGRLYEQYF
d_call: TRBD1; j_call: TRBJ1-5; v_call: TRBV10-1; clone_size: NA; cdr3_nt: TGCGCCAGCAGTGAGTCTAGGGGACAGAGACAGCATTTT; cdr3_aa: CASSESRGQRQHF
d_call: NA; j_call: TRBJ2-1; v_call: TRBV30; clone_size: NA; cdr3_nt: TGTGCCTGGAGTGGAGGAACAGCATCGACCAATGAGCAGTTCTTC; cdr3_aa: CAWSGGTASTNEQFF
d_call: TRBD1; j_call: TRBJ1-6; v_call: TRBV19; clone_size: once; cdr3_nt: TGTGCCAGTAGTATAGCGCGCAGGGGGCACGATTCACCCCTCCACTTT; cdr3_aa: CASSIARRGHDSPLHF
d_call: NA; j_call: TRBJ1-5; v_call: TRBV30; clone_size: NA; cdr3_nt: TGTGCCCACGGAGGTCCAGGGCAGCCCCAGCATTTT; cdr3_aa: CAHGGPGQPQHF
d_call: TRBD1; j_call: TRBJ1-5; v_call: TRBV18; clone_size: NA; cdr3_nt: TGTGCCAGCTCACCAAGGGGACAGGCGAGGGAGCCCCAGCATTTT; cdr3_aa: CASSPRGQAREPQHF
d_call: NA; j_call: TRBJ2-1; v_call: TRBV27; clone_size: NA; cdr3_nt: TGTGCCAGCGGTGACCGTGACAATGAGCAGTTCTTC; cdr3_aa: CASGDRDNEQFF
d_call: TRBD1; j_call: TRBJ1-5; v_call: TRBV18; clone_size: NA; cdr3_nt: TGTGCCAGCTCGCCGGGACAGGCGGGCAGTCAGCCCCAGCATTTT; cdr3_aa: CASSPGQAGSQPQHF
d_call: NA; j_call: TRBJ2-3; v_call: TRBV19; clone_size: NA; cdr3_nt: TGTGCCAGTAGTATAGGCGGCACAGATACGCAGTATTTT; cdr3_aa: CASSIGGTDTQYF
d_call: TRBD2; j_call: TRBJ2-2; v_call: TRBV5-4; clone_size: NA; cdr3_nt: TGTGCCAGCAGCTTGGCCGGGGGACTATCCCCAGGGCGGGAGCTGTTTTTT; cdr3_aa: CASSLAGGLSPGRELFF
d_call: TRBD2; j_call: TRBJ2-1; v_call: TRBV7-8; clone_size: NA; cdr3_nt: TGTGCCAGCACCCCGACTAGCGGGGCCCTCCGGGAGCAGTTCTTC; cdr3_aa: CASTPTSGALREQFF
d_call: NA; j_call: TRBJ2-3; v_call: TRBV19; clone_size: NA; cdr3_nt: TGTGCCAGTAGTATAGAGGCGGTCCTCACAGATACGCAGTATTTT; cdr3_aa: CASSIEAVLTDTQYF
d_call: TRBD2; j_call: TRBJ2-7; v_call: TRBV9; clone_size: NA; cdr3_nt: TGTGCCAGCAGCGTAGGCCCTGGGCTGGGACTAGCGGGAGCCTACGAGCAGTACTTC; cdr3_aa: CASSVGPGLGLAGAYEQYF
d_call: NA; j_call: TRBJ2-1; v_call: TRBV25-1; clone_size: NA; cdr3_nt: TGTGCCAGCAGTGAATGGGGAAACAGCCACAATGAGCAGTTCTTC; cdr3_aa: CASSEWGNSHNEQFF
d_call: NA; j_call: TRBJ2-7; v_call: TRBV6-5; clone_size: NA; cdr3_nt: TGTGCCAGCAGCCGGATGACTCCTGGCTACGAGCAGTACTTC; cdr3_aa: CASSRMTPGYEQYF
d_call: NA; j_call: TRBJ1-5; v_call: TRBV4-1; clone_size: NA; cdr3_nt: TGCGCCAGCAGCCGAAGGGAATTCAGGGACGGCAATCAGCCCCAGCATTTT; cdr3_aa: CASSRREFRDGNQPQHF
d_call: NA; j_call: TRBJ2-7; v_call: TRBV9; clone_size: NA; cdr3_nt: TGTGCCAGCAGCGTGGGACAAAGATTCTACGAGCAGTACTTC; cdr3_aa: CASSVGQRFYEQYF
d_call: NA; j_call: TRBJ1-5; v_call: TRBV2; clone_size: NA; cdr3_nt: TGTGCCAGCAGTGCAGAACAGTCCAATCAGCCCCAGCATTTT; cdr3_aa: CASSAEQSNQPQHF
d_call: NA; j_call: TRBJ2-7; v_call: TRBV11-3; clone_size: NA; cdr3_nt: TGTGCCAGCAGCTTAGTTGGGGACGGCCACTACGAGCAGTACTTC; cdr3_aa: CASSLVGDGHYEQYF
d_call: NA; j_call: TRBJ1-6; v_call: TRBV7-3; clone_size: once; cdr3_nt: TGTGCCAGCAGCGCGGGATTGGGCCAAAATTCACCCCTCCACTTT; cdr3_aa: CASSAGLGQNSPLHF
d_call: NA; j_call: TRBJ1-1; v_call: TRBV4-1; clone_size: few; cdr3_nt: TGCGCCAGCAGCCCCCCACGTATGAACACTGAAGCTTTCTTT; cdr3_aa: CASSPPRMNTEAFF